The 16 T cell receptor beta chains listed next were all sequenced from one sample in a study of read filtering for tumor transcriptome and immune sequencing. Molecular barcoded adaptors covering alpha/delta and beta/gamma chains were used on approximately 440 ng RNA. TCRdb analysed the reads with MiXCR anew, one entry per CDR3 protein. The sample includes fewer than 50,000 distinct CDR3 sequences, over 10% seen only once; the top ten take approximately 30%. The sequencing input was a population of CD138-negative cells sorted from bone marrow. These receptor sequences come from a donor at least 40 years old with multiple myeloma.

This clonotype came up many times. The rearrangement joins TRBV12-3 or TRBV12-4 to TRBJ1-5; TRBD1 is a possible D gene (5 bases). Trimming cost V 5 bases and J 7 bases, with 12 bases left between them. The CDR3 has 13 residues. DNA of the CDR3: TGTGCCAGCAGTGAAGTGGGGGGGCAGCCCCAGCATTTT. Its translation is CASSEVGGQPQHF.

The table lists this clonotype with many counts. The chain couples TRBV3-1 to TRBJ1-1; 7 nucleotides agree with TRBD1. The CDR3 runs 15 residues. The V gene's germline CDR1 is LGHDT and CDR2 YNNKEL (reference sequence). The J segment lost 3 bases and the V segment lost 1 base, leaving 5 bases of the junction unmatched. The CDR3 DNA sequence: TGTGCCAGCAGCCAAGCGAGGGGGCTTGACACTGAAGCTTTCTTT. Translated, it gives CASSQARGLDTEAFF.

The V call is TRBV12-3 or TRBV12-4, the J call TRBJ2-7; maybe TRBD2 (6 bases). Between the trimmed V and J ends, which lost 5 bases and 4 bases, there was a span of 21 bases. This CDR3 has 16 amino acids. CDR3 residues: CASSPVGMGGGYEQYF. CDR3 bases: TGTGCCAGCAGTCCCGTCGGAATGGGTGGAGGGTACGAGCAGTACTTC.

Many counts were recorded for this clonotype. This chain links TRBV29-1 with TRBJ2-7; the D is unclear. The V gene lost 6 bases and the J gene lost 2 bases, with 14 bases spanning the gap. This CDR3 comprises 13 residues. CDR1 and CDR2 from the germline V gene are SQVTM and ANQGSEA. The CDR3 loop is CSVGTASPYEQYF. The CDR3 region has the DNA TGCAGCGTGGGTACAGCTTCACCCTACGAGCAGTACTTC.

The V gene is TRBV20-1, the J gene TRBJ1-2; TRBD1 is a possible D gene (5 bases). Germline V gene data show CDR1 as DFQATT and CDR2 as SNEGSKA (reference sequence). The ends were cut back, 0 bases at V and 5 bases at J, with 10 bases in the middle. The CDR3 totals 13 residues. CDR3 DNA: TGCAGTGCTAGAGATAAGACAGTTTATGGCTACACCTTC. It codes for CSARDKTVYGYTF.

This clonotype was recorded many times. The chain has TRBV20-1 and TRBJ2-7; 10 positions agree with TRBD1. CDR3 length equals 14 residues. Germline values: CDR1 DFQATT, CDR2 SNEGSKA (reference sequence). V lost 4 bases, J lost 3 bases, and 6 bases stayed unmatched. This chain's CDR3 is CSAMTGTGDYEQYF. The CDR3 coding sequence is TGCAGTGCTATGACCGGGACAGGGGACTACGAGCAGTACTTC.

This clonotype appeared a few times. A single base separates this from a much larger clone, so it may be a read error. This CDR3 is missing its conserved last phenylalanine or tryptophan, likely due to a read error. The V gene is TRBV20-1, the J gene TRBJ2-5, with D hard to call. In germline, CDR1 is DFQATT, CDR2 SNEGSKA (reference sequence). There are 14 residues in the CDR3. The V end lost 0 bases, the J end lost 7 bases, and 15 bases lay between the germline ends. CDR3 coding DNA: TGCAGTGCTAGAGATGGGTCTACGTCCGGGACCCAGTACTCC. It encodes CSARDGSTSGTQYS.

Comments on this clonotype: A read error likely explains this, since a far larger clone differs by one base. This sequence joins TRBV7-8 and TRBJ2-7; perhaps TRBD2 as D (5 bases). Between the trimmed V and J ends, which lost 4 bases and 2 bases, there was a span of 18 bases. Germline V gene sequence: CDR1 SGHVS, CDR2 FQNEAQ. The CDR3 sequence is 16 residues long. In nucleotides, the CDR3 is TGTGCCAGCAGCTCCCCGCGACTAACGGGAACCTACGAGCAGTACTTC. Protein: CASSSPRLTGTYEQYF.

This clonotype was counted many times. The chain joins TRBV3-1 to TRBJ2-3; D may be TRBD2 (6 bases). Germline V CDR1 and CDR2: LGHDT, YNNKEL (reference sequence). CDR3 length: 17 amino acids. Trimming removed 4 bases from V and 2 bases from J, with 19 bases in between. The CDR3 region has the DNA TGTGCCAGCAGCCGAGGAGGGCTTGTAGCGGCCACAGATACGCAGTATTTT. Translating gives CASSRGGLVAATDTQYF.

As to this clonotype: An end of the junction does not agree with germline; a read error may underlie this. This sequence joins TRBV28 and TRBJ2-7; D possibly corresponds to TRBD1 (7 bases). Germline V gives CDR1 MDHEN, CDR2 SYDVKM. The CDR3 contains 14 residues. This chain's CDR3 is CTSSFRGVPYEQYF. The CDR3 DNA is TGTACCAGCAGCTTCAGGGGGGTACCCTACGAGCAGTACTTC.

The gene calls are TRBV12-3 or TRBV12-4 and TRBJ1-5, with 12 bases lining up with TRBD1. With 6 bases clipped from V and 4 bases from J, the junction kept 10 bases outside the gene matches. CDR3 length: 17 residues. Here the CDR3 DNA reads TGTGCCAGCAGAAAGGGACAGGGGGCGGGAACAAATCAGCCCCAGCATTTT. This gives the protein CASRKGQGAGTNQPQHF.

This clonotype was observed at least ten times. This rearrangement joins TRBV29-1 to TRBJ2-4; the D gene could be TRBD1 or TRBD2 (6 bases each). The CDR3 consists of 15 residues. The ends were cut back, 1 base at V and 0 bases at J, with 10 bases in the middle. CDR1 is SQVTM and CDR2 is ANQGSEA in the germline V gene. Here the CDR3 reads CSVEGGALAKNIQYF. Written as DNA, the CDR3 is TGCAGCGTTGAAGGGGGGGCCCTAGCCAAAAACATTCAGTACTTC.

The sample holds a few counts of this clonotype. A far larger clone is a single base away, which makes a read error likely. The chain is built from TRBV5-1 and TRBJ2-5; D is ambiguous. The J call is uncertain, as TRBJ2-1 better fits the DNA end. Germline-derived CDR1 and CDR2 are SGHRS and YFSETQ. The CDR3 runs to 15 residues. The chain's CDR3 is CAGSLVAGSYNEQFF. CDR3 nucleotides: TGCGCCGGCAGCTTGGTGGCAGGCTCCTACAATGAGCAGTTCTTC.

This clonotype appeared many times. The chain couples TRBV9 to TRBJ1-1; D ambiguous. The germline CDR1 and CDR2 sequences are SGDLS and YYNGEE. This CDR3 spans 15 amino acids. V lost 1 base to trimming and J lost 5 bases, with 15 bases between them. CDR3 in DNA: TGTGCCAGCAGCGTATCCCGTTCGGGGTCGACTGAAGCTTTCTTT. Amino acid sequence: CASSVSRSGSTEAFF.

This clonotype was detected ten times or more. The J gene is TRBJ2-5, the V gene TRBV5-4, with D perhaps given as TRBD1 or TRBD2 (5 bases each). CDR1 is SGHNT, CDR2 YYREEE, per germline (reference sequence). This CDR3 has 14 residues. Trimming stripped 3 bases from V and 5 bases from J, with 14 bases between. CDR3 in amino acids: CASSSRRGGETQYF. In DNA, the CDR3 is TGTGCCAGCAGCTCTCGTAGGGGCGGGGAGACCCAGTACTTC.

The CDR3 nucleotides read TGTGCCAGCAGGAACACCTTACTAGCGGGAGAGAGTGAGGGTTACATTCAGTACTTC. It yields the protein CASRNTLLAGESEGYIQYF. The rearrangement uses TRBV12-3 or TRBV12-4 and TRBJ2-4; 11 nucleotides agree with TRBD2. With V trimmed by 6 bases and J by 8 bases, 21 bases remained unmatched. The CDR3 has 19 residues.